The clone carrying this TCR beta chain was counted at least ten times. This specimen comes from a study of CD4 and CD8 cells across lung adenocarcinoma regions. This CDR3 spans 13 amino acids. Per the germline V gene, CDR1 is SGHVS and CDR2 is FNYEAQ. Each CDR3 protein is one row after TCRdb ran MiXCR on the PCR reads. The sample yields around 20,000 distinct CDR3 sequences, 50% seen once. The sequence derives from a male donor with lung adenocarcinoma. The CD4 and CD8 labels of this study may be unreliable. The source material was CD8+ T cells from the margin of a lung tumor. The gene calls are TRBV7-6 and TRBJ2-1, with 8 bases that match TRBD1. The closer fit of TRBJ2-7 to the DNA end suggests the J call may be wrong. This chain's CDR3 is CASSQQGVGEQYF. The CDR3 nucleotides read TGTGCCAGCAGTCAACAGGGGGTAGGCGAGCAGTACTTC.